This paragraph reports one TCR beta chain. Per the original methods: Quantification of nucleated cells was approximated via reference gene primer amplification. Generated by immunoSEQ multiplex PCR, the TCRdb table keeps only in-frame clones and is missing some. V and J calls and clone size come straight from that table; D and trimming were deduced from the DNA. The sample has around 30,000 clones; around 86% are singletons. Looked up from germline, CDR1 is WNHNN and CDR2 is SYGVQD (reference sequence). The CDR3 covers 14 residues. Trimming removed 6 bases from V and 5 bases from J; junction bases left unmatched: 5. These data belong to a study of blood T cell repertoires in COVID-19. Study background: Both acute and convalescent COVID-19 samples were obtained from the United States, Italy and Spain. The cDNA or gDNA used as material had been derived from T cells, B-cell-depleted T cells, or PBMCs.

The V and J genes are TRBV10-1 and TRBJ2-7, with TRBD2 matching 12 bases. This receptor was identified in a human donor in a cohort sampled during active COVID-19. The donor label of this sample is uncertain. The sample comprised peripheral blood. CDR3 nucleotides: TGCGCCAGCAGCGGCGGACTAGCGGGAAACGAGCAGTACTTC. It codes for CASSGGLAGNEQYF.